The 29 T cell receptor beta chains in this list originate from one sample, sequenced in a study of vaccination and CD4 T cells after COVID-19. An Oncomine TCR Beta short-read assay was used to sequence the DNA from cultured CD4+ T cells. TCRdb re-called the PCR reads with MiXCR, one entry per CDR3 protein. The table has roughly 8,000 distinct CDR3 sequences, 40% to 55% seen once. No antigen has been identified for these receptors. Treatment defined: roughly nine-day PBMC culture with coronavirus spike peptide pools or control peptides (ViraFEST assay). Specimen: CD4+ T cells from blood, cultured in vitro. These TCRs come from a human donor who had recovered from COVID-19.

The chain employs TRBV7-2 and TRBJ2-3, with 8 bases that match TRBD2. The V segment lost 5 bases and the J segment 1 base; nucleotides outside the gene matches: 8. The CDR3 is made up of 16 amino acids. CDR1 is SGHTA, CDR2 FQGNSA, per germline. CDR3 DNA: TGTGCCAGCAGCCCTATGGGTAGCGGGGGCACAGATACGCAGTATTTT. Encoded protein: CASSPMGSGGTDTQYF.

This clonotype was seen a few times. The chain employs TRBV7-9 and TRBJ2-5; perhaps TRBD1 as D (5 bases). The V end was cut by 4 bases, the J end by 5 bases, with 17 bases between. Germline CDR1 SEHNR, CDR2 FQNEAQ (reference sequence). CDR3 length: 15 residues. CDR3 bases: TGTGCCAGCAGCTCCCGGACAAGGGCTTGGGAGACCCAGTACTTC. Protein product: CASSSRTRAWETQYF.

A few counts support this clonotype. The CDR3 DNA sequence: TGCAGTGCTAGAGATGGAGGTTTGAACACTGAAGCTTTCTTT. It yields the protein CSARDGGLNTEAFF. The genes are TRBV20-1 and TRBJ1-1; D gene uncertain. CDR3 size: 14 residues. V dropped 0 bases and J dropped 0 bases, with 8 bases sitting between them. Germline V lookup: CDR1 DFQATT, CDR2 SNEGSKA (reference sequence).

The CDR3 coding sequence is TGTGCCTGGAGTGCTTCCGTCGGTGGCTACACCTTC. This sequence encodes CAWSASVGGYTF. The gene calls are TRBV30 and TRBJ1-2; D gene ambiguous. CDR1 is GTSNPN and CDR2 is SVGIG in the germline V gene (reference sequence). V was trimmed by 1 base and J by 7 bases, leaving 10 bases between them. This CDR3 comprises 12 residues.

The genes are TRBV28 and TRBJ2-3, with 7 bases lining up with TRBD2. V lost 7 bases, J lost 2 bases, and 3 bases stayed unmatched. The V gene's germline CDR1 is MDHEN and CDR2 SYDVKM. The CDR3 covers 13 residues. CDR3 sequence (DNA): TGTGCCAGCAAAGCGGGAAACACAGATACGCAGTATTTT. Encoded protein: CASKAGNTDTQYF.

This chain uses TRBV4-3 with TRBJ2-6; 9 bases line up with TRBD1. This CDR3 comprises 17 residues. V was clipped by 1 base and J by 4 bases; unmatched bases: 5. Per germline, CDR1 LGHNA and CDR2 YSLEER. CDR3 sequence reads: CASSQAHRGRGANVLTF. The CDR3 DNA is TGCGCCAGCAGCCAAGCGCACAGGGGGCGAGGGGCCAACGTCCTGACTTTC.

V and J are TRBV20-1 and TRBJ2-7; weak D call: TRBD2 (5 bases). Per germline, CDR1 DFQATT and CDR2 SNEGSKA (reference sequence). Trimming took 7 bases from V and 2 from J, leaving 15 bases between them. The CDR3 totals 13 residues. The chain's CDR3 is CSVVGGPPYEQYF. CDR3 DNA sequence: TGCAGTGTCGTTGGCGGGCCGCCCTACGAGCAGTACTTC.

This clonotype has only a few counts. The V and J genes are TRBV30 and TRBJ1-6, with D unclear. The CDR3 is 14 residues long. The V gene lost 0 bases and the J gene lost 6 bases, with 9 bases spanning the gap. Per the germline V gene, CDR1 is GTSNPN and CDR2 is SVGIG (reference sequence). CDR3 DNA: TGTGCCTGGAGTGTACGAGCCACTAATTCACCCCTCCACTTT. Its translation: CAWSVRATNSPLHF.

This clonotype was seen more than once but under ten times. This chain links TRBV20-1 with TRBJ1-1; tentative D call: TRBD1 (5 bases). V was shortened by 3 bases and J by 0 bases, with 26 bases between the two germline ends. Germline CDR1 reads DFQATT; CDR2 reads SNEGSKA (reference sequence). The CDR3 consists of 19 residues. CDR3 loop: CSARRDPIRQARMNTEAFF. The CDR3, as DNA: TGCAGTGCTAGGAGGGACCCGATTCGTCAGGCCCGAATGAACACTGAAGCTTTCTTT.

This rearrangement joins TRBV6-1 to TRBJ1-2, with TRBD1 matching over 9 bases. The CDR3 covers 13 residues. Germline CDR1 MNHNS, CDR2 SASEGT. J gave up 8 bases and V 6 bases, and 7 bases lay outside the gene matches. In DNA, the CDR3 is TGTGCCAGCAGCCTACAGGGGGCTGGGGGCTACACCTTC. As protein: CASSLQGAGGYTF.

The chain is built from TRBV11-1 and TRBJ2-4; tentatively, D is TRBD1 or TRBD2 (5 bases each). The CDR3 is 15 residues long. The V and J ends lost 5 bases and 5 bases respectively, with 16 bases between them. CDR1 SGHAT and CDR2 FQDESV come from the germline V gene (reference sequence). The CDR3 coding sequence is TGTGCCAGCAGCGCATCACTCCGGGGCCAAAACATTCAGTACTTC. Protein sequence: CASSASLRGQNIQYF.

This clonotype was recorded only once. The chain links TRBV5-1 to TRBJ1-1; D ambiguous. Germline CDR1 is SGHRS and CDR2 is YFSETQ. This CDR3 comprises 14 residues. Trimming left V 2 bases short and J 3 bases short, with 11 bases between. For the CDR3, the DNA is TGCGCCAGCAGCTTCGTTGATATATACACTGAAGCTTTCTTT. Protein: CASSFVDIYTEAFF.

The chain recombines TRBV20-1 with TRBJ2-3, with D uncertain. V was pared by 6 bases and J by 4 bases, with 17 bases between. CDR3 length: 14 amino acids. Germline loops: CDR1 DFQATT, CDR2 SNEGSKA (reference sequence). The chain's CDR3 is CSARLLSPPDTQYF. In DNA, the CDR3 is TGCAGTGCCCGGCTCCTAAGCCCCCCAGATACGCAGTATTTT.

This clonotype was detected once. The chain couples TRBV19 to TRBJ2-7; D perhaps matches TRBD2 (6 bases). The CDR3 totals 15 residues. Looked up from germline, CDR1 is LNHDA and CDR2 is SQIVND (reference sequence). V lost 3 bases to trimming and J lost 0 bases, with 12 bases between them. CDR3: CASSIGGTLSYEQYF. CDR3 DNA: TGTGCCAGTAGTATCGGAGGGACCCTCTCCTACGAGCAGTACTTC.

The chain links TRBV11-2 to TRBJ1-2, with a weak D call TRBD1 (5 bases). The CDR3 runs to 11 residues. The germline V and J ends were trimmed by 3 bases and 6 bases, with 5 bases remaining between them. Looked up from germline, CDR1 is SGHAT and CDR2 is FQNNGV. Here the CDR3 reads CASSFRDGYTF. Here the CDR3 DNA reads TGTGCCAGCAGCTTCAGGGATGGCTACACCTTC.

This clonotype occurred once. This chain connects TRBV6-1 to TRBJ1-1, with 7 positions matching TRBD1. CDR3 length: 12 amino acids. V dropped 5 bases and J dropped 8; count of bases not matched to a gene: 5. Germline CDR1 MNHNS, CDR2 SASEGT. The CDR3 is CASSRTGAEAFF. The CDR3 DNA reads TGTGCCAGCAGTAGGACAGGTGCCGAAGCTTTCTTT.

The CDR3 DNA reads TGTGCCAGCAGCTTGGTAGGTCCAGGGGAGGGACGCGGCTACACCTTC. Its translation is CASSLVGPGEGRGYTF. The chain links TRBV5-4 to TRBJ1-2; D is possibly TRBD1 (6 bases). V lost 0 bases and J lost 8, with 20 bases in between. This CDR3 has 16 amino acids. The germline gives CDR1 SGHNT, CDR2 YYREEE (reference sequence).

The rearrangement links TRBV7-2 to TRBJ2-2; 7 bases agree with TRBD2. CDR3 length equals 15 residues. Losses at the gene ends were 1 base for V and 8 bases for J; bases not matched to a gene: 7. CDR1 SGHTA and CDR2 FQGNSA come from the germline V gene. CDR3 nucleotides: TGTGCCAGCAGCTTAGGACTAGGGAGGGCGGGGGAGCTGTTTTTT. Translating gives CASSLGLGRAGELFF.

The V call is TRBV6-1, the J call TRBJ2-1; D not resolved. The CDR3 is 10 residues long. Trimming removed 9 bases from V and 15 bases from J, with 15 bases in between. Germline CDR1 is MNHNS and CDR2 is SASEGT. The CDR3 DNA reads as TGTGCCAGTACCCATACTTGGCGGTTCTTC. Protein product: CASTHTWRFF.

This clonotype was observed a handful of times. CDR3: CSASEGSTHGGYTF. CDR3 DNA: TGCAGTGCTAGTGAGGGTTCTACCCATGGTGGCTACACCTTC. V and J are TRBV20-1 and TRBJ1-2; D not certain. The CDR3 is 14 amino acids. Trimming cost V 3 bases and J 7 bases, with 18 bases left between them. Germline V lookup: CDR1 DFQATT, CDR2 SNEGSKA (reference sequence).

This chain connects TRBV20-1 to TRBJ1-6; D is perhaps TRBD1 (5 bases). The V gene's germline CDR1 is DFQATT and CDR2 SNEGSKA (reference sequence). V was cut by 4 bases and J by 8 bases, with 15 bases left in between. The CDR3 runs to 14 residues. CDR3 in amino acids: CSANLGRRDSPLHF. DNA of the CDR3: TGCAGTGCTAATTTGGGACGCAGGGATTCACCCCTCCACTTT.

This clonotype came up once. The CDR3 coding sequence is TGTGCCAGCAGCTTAGCGGCGGCCAACACTGAAGCTTTCTTT. This translates into CASSLAAANTEAFF. The rearrangement joins TRBV7-9 to TRBJ1-1, with unresolved D. Germline V gives CDR1 SEHNR, CDR2 FQNEAQ (reference sequence). The ends were cut back, 0 bases at V and 2 bases at J, with 7 bases in the middle. CDR3 size: 14 residues.

The chain uses TRBV7-2 and TRBJ1-1, with unresolved D. Germline V gives CDR1 SGHTA, CDR2 FQGNSA. The CDR3 has 14 amino acids. The V gene lost 7 bases and the J gene lost 1 base, with 13 bases spanning the gap. The CDR3 loop is CASIRGSRNTEAFF. The DNA for the CDR3 is TGTGCCAGCATCCGAGGTAGCAGGAACACTGAAGCTTTCTTT.

The chain has TRBV28 and TRBJ2-3; D perhaps matches TRBD2 (5 bases). CDR1 and CDR2 (germline): MDHEN, SYDVKM. Trimming shortened V by 5 bases and J by 8 bases, and 20 bases separated the two germline ends. The CDR3 has 15 amino acids. CDR3 DNA sequence: TGTGCCAGCAGTCAAGACTATGGGATAGCCGGTACGCAGTATTTT. Translated: CASSQDYGIAGTQYF.

This clonotype has just a few counts. J is TRBJ1-1 and V is TRBV27; D might be TRBD1 (6 bases). The CDR3 extends over 14 amino acids. Per the germline V gene, CDR1 is MNHEY and CDR2 is SMNVEV (reference sequence). V was cut by 1 base and J by 2 bases, with 8 bases left in between. CDR3 nucleotides: TGTGCCAGCAGTTTATTACAGGGAAACACTGAAGCTTTCTTT. Translating it yields CASSLLQGNTEAFF.

The chain couples TRBV2 to TRBJ1-5; possibly TRBD1 for D (5 bases). The CDR3 has 16 amino acids. Germline V gives CDR1 SNHLY, CDR2 FYNNEI. Trimming left V 4 bases short and J 3 bases short, with 16 bases between. This chain's CDR3 is CASSVAPGKPNQPQHF. The CDR3 coding sequence is TGTGCCAGCAGTGTAGCGCCAGGGAAGCCCAATCAGCCCCAGCATTTT.

This chain links TRBV15 with TRBJ2-5; 11 bases map to TRBD2. Germline V gene lookup returns CDR1 LNHNV and CDR2 YYDKDF (reference sequence). The ends lost 1 base at V and 4 bases at J; junction bases unmatched: 8. CDR3 size: 17 residues. The CDR3 region is CATSRGGSGGAIETQYF. CDR3 coding DNA: TGTGCCACCAGCAGAGGAGGTAGCGGGGGGGCGATAGAGACCCAGTACTTC.

The chain combines TRBV5-4 with TRBJ2-7, with 9 bases that match TRBD1. Germline loops: CDR1 SGHNT, CDR2 YYREEE (reference sequence). J gave up 3 bases and V 4 bases, and 5 bases lay outside the gene matches. The CDR3 totals 14 residues. CDR3 sequence (DNA): TGTGCCAGCAGCCAGCAGGGACAGGGCTACGAGCAGTACTTC. It yields the protein CASSQQGQGYEQYF. Variable domain in full (rest from reference TRBV5-4 and TRBJ2-7): ETGVTQSPTHLIKTRGQQVTLRCSSQSGHNTVSWYQQALGQGPQFIFQYYREEENGRGNFPPRFSGLQFPNYSSELNVNALELDDSALYLCASSQQGQGYEQYFGPGTRLTVT.

Only one count was recorded for this clonotype. The chain uses TRBV4-2 and TRBJ1-6; TRBD1 might be the D (6 bases). The CDR3 contains 17 residues. V was cut by 1 base and J by 8 bases, with 18 bases left in between. Germline V gene lookup returns CDR1 LGHNA and CDR2 YNFKEQ. The CDR3: CASSQGVGRGGHSPLHF. In DNA form, the CDR3 reads TGTGCCAGCAGCCAAGGAGTGGGCAGGGGCGGCCATTCACCCCTCCACTTT.